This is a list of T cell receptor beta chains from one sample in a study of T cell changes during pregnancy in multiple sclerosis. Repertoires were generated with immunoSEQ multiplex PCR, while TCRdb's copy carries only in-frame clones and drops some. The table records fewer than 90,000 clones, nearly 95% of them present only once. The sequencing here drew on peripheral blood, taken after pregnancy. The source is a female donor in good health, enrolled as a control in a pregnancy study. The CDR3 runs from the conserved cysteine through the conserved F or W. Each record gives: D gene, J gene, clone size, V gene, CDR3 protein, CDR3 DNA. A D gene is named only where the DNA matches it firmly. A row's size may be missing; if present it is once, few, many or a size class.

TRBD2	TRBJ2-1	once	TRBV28	CATQTSGFSGEQFF	TGTGCCACCCAGACTAGCGGGTTTTCGGGTGAGCAGTTCTTC
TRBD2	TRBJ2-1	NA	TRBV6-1	CASRTSGSNEQFF	TGTGCCAGCAGGACTAGCGGGAGCAATGAGCAGTTCTTC
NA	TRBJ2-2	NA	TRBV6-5	CASSQRENTGELFF	TGTGCCAGCAGTCAACGGGAGAACACCGGGGAGCTGTTTTTT
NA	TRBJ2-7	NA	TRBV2	CASSELGRGEQYF	TGTGCCAGCAGTGAACTTGGGAGGGGGGAGCAGTACTTC
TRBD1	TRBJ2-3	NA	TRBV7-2	CASSVSDRGRDTQYF	TGTGCCAGCAGCGTATCGGACAGGGGCAGAGATACGCAGTATTTT
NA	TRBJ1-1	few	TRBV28	CASSLSGNTEAFF	TGTGCCAGCAGTTTATCGGGGAACACTGAAGCTTTCTTT
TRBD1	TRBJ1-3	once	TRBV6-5	CASSRGQAGNTIYF	TGTGCCAGCAGCCGAGGACAGGCCGGAAACACCATATATTTT
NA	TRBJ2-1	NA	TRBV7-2	CASSLEYRGEQFF	TGTGCCAGCAGCTTAGAGTACCGGGGTGAGCAGTTCTTC
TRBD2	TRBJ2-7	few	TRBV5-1	CASTLTSGPYEQYF	TGCGCCAGCACCCTGACTAGCGGCCCCTACGAGCAGTACTTC
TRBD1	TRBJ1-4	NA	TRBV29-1	CSVSILGDSLIF	TGCAGCGTTTCAATTCTAGGGGACAGCCTTATTTTT
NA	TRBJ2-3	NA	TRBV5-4	CASSTRQGTDTQYF	TGTGCCAGCAGCACCCGACAGGGCACAGATACGCAGTATTTT
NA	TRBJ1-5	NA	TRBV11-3	CASSRPFRGFNQPQHF	TGTGCCAGCAGCCGCCCTTTTAGGGGGTTCAATCAGCCCCAGCATTTT
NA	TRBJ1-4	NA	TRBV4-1	CASSLRSGIATNEKLFF	TGCGCCAGCAGCCTTCGCTCCGGGATTGCAACTAATGAAAAACTGTTTTTT
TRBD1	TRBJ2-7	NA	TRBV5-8	CASGDRGSDEQYF	TGTGCCAGCGGCGACAGGGGAAGTGACGAGCAGTACTTC
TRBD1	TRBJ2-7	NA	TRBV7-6	CASSPRTGRTYEQYF	TGTGCCAGCAGCCCCAGGACAGGGAGGACCTACGAGCAGTACTTC
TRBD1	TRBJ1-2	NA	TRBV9	CASSSQGGYGYGYTF	TGTGCCAGCAGCTCACAGGGGGGATACGGCTATGGCTACACCTTC
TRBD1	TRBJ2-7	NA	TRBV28	CASSFTGQGGEQYF	TGTGCCAGCAGTTTTACGGGACAGGGGGGCGAGCAGTACTTC
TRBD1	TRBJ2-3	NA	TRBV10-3	CAIMRGGDRGTDTQYF	TGTGCCATCATGCGCGGAGGGGACAGGGGGACAGATACGCAGTATTTT
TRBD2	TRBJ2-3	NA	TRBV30	CAQTEGLAGTDTQYF	TGTGCCCAGACCGAGGGACTAGCGGGAACAGATACGCAGTATTTT
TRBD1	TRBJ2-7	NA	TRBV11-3	CANPIGTELLYEQYF	TGTGCCAACCCGATAGGGACAGAATTACTCTACGAGCAGTACTTC
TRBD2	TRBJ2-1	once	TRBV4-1	CASSRRTSSSYGEQFF	TGCGCCAGCAGCCGAAGGACTAGCAGCTCGTACGGTGAGCAGTTCTTC
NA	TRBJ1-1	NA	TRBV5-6	CASSLRASRWIGDTEAFF	TGTGCCAGCAGCTTGAGAGCGTCGCGGTGGATCGGTGACACTGAAGCTTTCTTT
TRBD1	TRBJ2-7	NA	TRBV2	CASSPDRGTEQYF	TGTGCCAGCAGCCCCGACAGGGGCACCGAGCAGTACTTC
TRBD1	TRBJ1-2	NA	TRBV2	CASSMEEGQRPYGYTF	TGTGCCAGCAGTATGGAAGAGGGACAGCGTCCCTATGGCTACACCTTC
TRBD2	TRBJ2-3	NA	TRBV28	CASSLFASGYNTDTQYF	TGTGCCAGCAGTTTATTCGCTAGCGGATATAACACAGATACGCAGTATTTT
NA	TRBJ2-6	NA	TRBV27	CASSPLDRSGANVLTF	TGTGCCAGCAGTCCCCTCGACAGATCTGGGGCCAACGTCCTGACTTTC
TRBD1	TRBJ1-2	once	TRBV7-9	CASSLDRDRAYGYTF	TGTGCCAGCAGCTTAGACCGGGACAGGGCCTATGGCTACACCTTC
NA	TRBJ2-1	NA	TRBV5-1	CASSLELGGGQFF	TGCGCCAGCAGCTTGGAACTAGGGGGGGGGCAGTTCTTC
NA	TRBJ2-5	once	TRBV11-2	CASSLKETQYF	TGTGCCAGCAGTCTTAAAGAGACCCAGTACTTC
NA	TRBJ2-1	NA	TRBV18	CASSPQFDVRGNEQFF	TGTGCCAGCTCACCACAGTTCGACGTTAGGGGCAATGAGCAGTTCTTC
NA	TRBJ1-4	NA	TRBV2	CASSESFGGRDEKLFF	TGTGCCAGCAGTGAATCTTTCGGGGGTAGGGATGAAAAACTGTTTTTT
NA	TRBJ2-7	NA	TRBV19	CASSTTGPYEQYF	TGTGCCAGTAGTACGACAGGTCCTTACGAGCAGTACTTC
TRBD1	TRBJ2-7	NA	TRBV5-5	CASSYFPSDRGGSTYEQYF	TGTGCCAGCAGTTATTTCCCATCAGACAGGGGCGGATCGACCTACGAGCAGTACTTC
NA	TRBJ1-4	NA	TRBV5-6	CASSFSAGILRPTNEKLFF	TGTGCCAGCAGCTTCTCTGCGGGAATCCTTAGGCCAACTAATGAAAAACTGTTTTTT
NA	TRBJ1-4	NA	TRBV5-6	CASSSIPGDEKLFF	TGTGCCAGCAGTAGTATACCGGGGGATGAAAAACTGTTTTTT
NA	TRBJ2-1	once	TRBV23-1	CASSHRAGNEQFF	TGCGCCAGCAGTCATAGAGCTGGCAATGAGCAGTTCTTC
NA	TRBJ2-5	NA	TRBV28	CASSPSGKGGETQYF	TGTGCCAGCAGTCCTTCGGGGAAGGGAGGAGAGACCCAGTACTTC
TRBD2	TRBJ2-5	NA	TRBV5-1	CASSLFSGLGQETQYF	TGCGCCAGCAGCTTGTTTAGCGGGCTGGGACAAGAGACCCAGTACTTC
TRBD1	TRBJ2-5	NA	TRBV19	CASRDRGSQETQYF	TGTGCCAGTCGGGACAGGGGAAGCCAAGAGACCCAGTACTTC
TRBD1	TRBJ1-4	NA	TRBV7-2	CASSLGIIQGADEKLFF	TGTGCCAGCAGCTTAGGAATCATACAGGGGGCAGATGAAAAACTGTTTTTT
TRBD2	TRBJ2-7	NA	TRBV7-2	CASSSAGTSGVYEQYF	TGTGCCAGCAGCTCGGCCGGGACTAGCGGAGTCTACGAGCAGTACTTC
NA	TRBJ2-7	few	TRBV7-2	CASSAMGSSYEQYF	TGTGCCAGCAGCGCAATGGGGAGCTCCTACGAGCAGTACTTC
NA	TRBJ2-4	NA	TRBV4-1	CASSQEQGVKNIQYF	TGCGCCAGCAGCCAAGAGCAAGGGGTCAAAAACATTCAGTACTTC
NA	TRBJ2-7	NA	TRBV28	CASSSSAYEQYF	TGTGCCAGCAGTTCGTCCGCCTACGAGCAGTACTTC
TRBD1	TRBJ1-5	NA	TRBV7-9	CASSLGTGDPVQPQHF	TGTGCCAGCAGCTTAGGGACAGGGGACCCGGTGCAGCCCCAGCATTTT
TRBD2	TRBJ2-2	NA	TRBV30	CAWSASGLAGAGNTGELFF	TGTGCCTGGAGCGCCTCGGGACTAGCGGGAGCGGGGAACACCGGGGAGCTGTTTTTT
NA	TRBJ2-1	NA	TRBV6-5	CASNYREVSSYNEQFF	TGTGCCAGCAATTATCGCGAAGTGAGCTCCTACAATGAGCAGTTCTTC
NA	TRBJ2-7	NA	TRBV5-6	CASSTNFYEQYF	TGTGCCAGCAGCACGAACTTCTACGAGCAGTACTTC